This T cell receptor beta chain was sequenced during a study of T cells after somatic rescue of genetic block. The V segment lost 1 base and the J segment 2 bases; nucleotides outside the gene matches: 7. This CDR3 is 16 amino acids long. Germline assignment: CDR1 GTSNPN and CDR2 SVGIG (reference sequence). Generated by immunoSEQ multiplex PCR, the TCRdb table keeps only in-frame clones and is missing some. The sample carries 110,000 or so clones, about 89% recorded once. The V and J genes are TRBV30 and TRBJ1-5; TRBD1 matches at 8 bases. Input material: peripheral blood mononuclear cells (PBMCs). The sequence derives from a woman aged 18-29 years. The CDR3 protein is CAWSEPGQGGNQPQHF. The CDR3 DNA is TGTGCCTGGAGTGAACCCGGACAGGGAGGCAATCAGCCCCAGCATTTT.